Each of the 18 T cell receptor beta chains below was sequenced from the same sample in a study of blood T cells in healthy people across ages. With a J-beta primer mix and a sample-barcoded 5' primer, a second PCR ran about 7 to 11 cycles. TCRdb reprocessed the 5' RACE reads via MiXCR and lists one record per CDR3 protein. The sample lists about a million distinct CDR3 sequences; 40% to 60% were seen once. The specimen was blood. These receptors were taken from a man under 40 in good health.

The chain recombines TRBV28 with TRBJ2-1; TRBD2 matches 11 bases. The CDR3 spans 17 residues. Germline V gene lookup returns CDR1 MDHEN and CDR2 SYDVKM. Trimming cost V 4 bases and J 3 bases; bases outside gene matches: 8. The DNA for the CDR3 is TGTGCCAGCAGTTCAGCCCCCCTAGCGGGGGGCTACAATGAGCAGTTCTTC. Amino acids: CASSSAPLAGGYNEQFF.

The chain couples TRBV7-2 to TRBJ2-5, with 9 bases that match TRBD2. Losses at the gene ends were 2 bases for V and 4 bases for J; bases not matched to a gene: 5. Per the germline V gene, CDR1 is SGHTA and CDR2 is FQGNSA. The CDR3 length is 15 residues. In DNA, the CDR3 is TGTGCCAGCAGCTTAATGTCTAGCGGGGTAGAGACCCAGTACTTC. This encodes CASSLMSSGVETQYF.

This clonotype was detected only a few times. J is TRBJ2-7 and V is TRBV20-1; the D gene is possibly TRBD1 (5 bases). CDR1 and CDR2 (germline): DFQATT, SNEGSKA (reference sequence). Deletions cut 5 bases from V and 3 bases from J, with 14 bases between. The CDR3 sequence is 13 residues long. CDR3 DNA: TGCAGTGCTCCTAGGCGCCAGGGCTACGAGCAGTACTTC. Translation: CSAPRRQGYEQYF.

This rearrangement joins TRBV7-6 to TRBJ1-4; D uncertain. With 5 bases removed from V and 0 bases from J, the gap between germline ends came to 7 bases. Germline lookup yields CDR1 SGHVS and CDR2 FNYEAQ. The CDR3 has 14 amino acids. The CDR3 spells CASSITATNEKLFF. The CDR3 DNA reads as TGTGCCAGCAGCATCACGGCAACTAATGAAAAACTGTTTTTT.

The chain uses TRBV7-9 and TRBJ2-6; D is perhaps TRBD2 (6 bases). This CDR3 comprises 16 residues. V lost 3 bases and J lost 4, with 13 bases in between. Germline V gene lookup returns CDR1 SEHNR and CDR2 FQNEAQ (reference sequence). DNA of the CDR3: TGTGCCAGCAGCTTTTGGAGGGGAGCGGGGGCCAACGTCCTGACTTTC. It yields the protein CASSFWRGAGANVLTF.

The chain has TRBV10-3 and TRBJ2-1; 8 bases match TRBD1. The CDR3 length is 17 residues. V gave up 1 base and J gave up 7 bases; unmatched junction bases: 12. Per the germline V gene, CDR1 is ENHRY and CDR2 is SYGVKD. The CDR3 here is CAISEYAPGQGKNEQFF. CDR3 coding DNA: TGTGCCATCAGTGAGTACGCCCCTGGACAGGGTAAGAATGAGCAGTTCTTC.

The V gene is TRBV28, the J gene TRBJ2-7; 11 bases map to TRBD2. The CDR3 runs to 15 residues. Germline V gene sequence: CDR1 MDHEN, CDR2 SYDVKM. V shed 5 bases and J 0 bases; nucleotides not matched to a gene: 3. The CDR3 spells CASSLSGGASYEQYF. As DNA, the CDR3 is TGTGCCAGCAGTCTTAGCGGGGGGGCCTCCTACGAGCAGTACTTC.

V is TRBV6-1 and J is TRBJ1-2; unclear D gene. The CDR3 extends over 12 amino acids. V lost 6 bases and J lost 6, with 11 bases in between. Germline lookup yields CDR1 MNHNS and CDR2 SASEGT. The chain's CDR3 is CASRDGVNGYTF. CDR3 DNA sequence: TGTGCCAGCAGGGACGGGGTCAATGGCTACACCTTC.

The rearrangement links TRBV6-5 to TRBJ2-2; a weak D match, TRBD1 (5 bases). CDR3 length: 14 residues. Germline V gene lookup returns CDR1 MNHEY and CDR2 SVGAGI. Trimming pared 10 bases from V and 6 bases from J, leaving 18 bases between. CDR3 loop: CATWGQGSAGELFF. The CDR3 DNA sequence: TGTGCCACCTGGGGCCAGGGAAGCGCCGGGGAGCTGTTTTTT.

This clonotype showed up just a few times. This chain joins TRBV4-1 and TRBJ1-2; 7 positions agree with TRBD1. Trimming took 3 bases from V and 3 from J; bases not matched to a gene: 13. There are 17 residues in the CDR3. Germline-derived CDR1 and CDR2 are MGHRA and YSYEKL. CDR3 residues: CASSQRSTGVRDYGYTF. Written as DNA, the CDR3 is TGCGCCAGCAGCCAGCGTAGCACAGGGGTTCGAGACTATGGCTACACCTTC.

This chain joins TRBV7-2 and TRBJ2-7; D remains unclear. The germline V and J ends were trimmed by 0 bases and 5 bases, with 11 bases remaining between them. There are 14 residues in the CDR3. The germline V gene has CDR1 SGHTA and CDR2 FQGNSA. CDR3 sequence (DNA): TGTGCCAGCAGCTTAGCGATGGCGTCGAACGAGCAGTACTTC. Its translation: CASSLAMASNEQYF.

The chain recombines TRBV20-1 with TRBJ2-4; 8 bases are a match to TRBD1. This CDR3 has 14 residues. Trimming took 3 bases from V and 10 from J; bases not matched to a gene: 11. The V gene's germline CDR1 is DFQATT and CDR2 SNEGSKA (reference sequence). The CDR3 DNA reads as TGCAGTGCTAGGAGTAGCCAGGGGGCAGGAATTCAGTACTTC. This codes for CSARSSQGAGIQYF.

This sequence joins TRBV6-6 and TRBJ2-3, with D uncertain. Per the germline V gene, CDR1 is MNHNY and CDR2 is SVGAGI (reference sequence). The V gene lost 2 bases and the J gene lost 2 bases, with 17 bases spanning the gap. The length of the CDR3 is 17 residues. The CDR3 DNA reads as TGTGCCAGCAGTTACGGCAGGCGCGAATTTGACACAGATACGCAGTATTTT. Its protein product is CASSYGRREFDTDTQYF.

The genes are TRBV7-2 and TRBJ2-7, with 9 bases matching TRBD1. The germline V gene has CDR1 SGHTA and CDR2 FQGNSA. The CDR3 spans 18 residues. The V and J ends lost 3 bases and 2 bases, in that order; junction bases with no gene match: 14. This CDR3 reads CASSFGQGLGGETYEQYF. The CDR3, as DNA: TGTGCCAGCAGCTTCGGACAGGGGTTGGGTGGGGAAACCTACGAGCAGTACTTC.

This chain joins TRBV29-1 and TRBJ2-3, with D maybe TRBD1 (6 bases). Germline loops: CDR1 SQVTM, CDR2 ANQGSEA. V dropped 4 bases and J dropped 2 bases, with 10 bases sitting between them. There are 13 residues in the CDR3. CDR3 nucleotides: TGCAGCGTTGCCCGGGACAACACAGATACGCAGTATTTT. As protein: CSVARDNTDTQYF.

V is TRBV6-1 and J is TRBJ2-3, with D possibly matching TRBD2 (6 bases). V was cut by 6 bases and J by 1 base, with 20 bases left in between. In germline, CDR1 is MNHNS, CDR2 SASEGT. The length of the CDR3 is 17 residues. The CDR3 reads CASSNLLTSRGTDTQYF. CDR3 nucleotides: TGTGCCAGCAGCAATCTTCTGACTAGTCGGGGCACAGATACGCAGTATTTT.

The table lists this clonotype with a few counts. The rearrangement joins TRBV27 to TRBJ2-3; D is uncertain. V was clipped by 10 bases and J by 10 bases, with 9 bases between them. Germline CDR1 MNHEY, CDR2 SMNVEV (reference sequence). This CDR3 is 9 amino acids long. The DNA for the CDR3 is TGTGCCAACGCCGAATCGCAGTATTTT. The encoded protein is CANAESQYF.

CDR3 sequence reads: CASSYVFANTGELFF. The CDR3 nucleotides are TGTGCCAGCAGTTACGTATTCGCGAACACCGGGGAGCTGTTTTTT. The chain uses TRBV6-5 and TRBJ2-2; D gene uncertain. This CDR3 contains 15 residues. Per germline, CDR1 MNHEY and CDR2 SVGAGI. The V and J ends lost 2 bases and 0 bases respectively, with 7 bases between them.